The clone carrying this T cell receptor (beta chain) turned up a few times. As yet, its antigen is unknown. Primers included in the PCR were 60 Vbeta and 13 Jbeta primers. Original methodology: Counted up in a later analysis, unique TCR beta chains came to about 83 million, with around 10 million shared. Data came from immunoSEQ multiplex PCR; TCRdb stores just in-frame clones and leaves some out. That table furnishes V, J and clone size, whereas the DNA furnished D and trimming. This table has some 190,000 clones, over 70% appearing once. These data belong to a study of cytomegalovirus exposure and HLA in healthy donors. Donors likely had unrecorded immune exposures despite being nominally healthy when sampled. The study, taken as a whole, reports: The authors later linked a missense DCLRE1C variant to TCR beta V- and J-gene trimming. Later analysis showed most CMV-associated TCR beta chains appearing HLA-restricted.

CDR1 SGHRS and CDR2 YFSETQ come from the germline V gene. V was shortened by 0 bases and J by 2 bases, with 7 bases between the two germline ends. The length of the CDR3 is 14 residues. This receptor was obtained from a man aged 18 to 30 in good health and CMV-seronegative. The chain joins TRBV5-1 to TRBJ2-3; no firm D call. Sequencing was carried out using PBMCs. CDR3 nucleotides: TGCGCCAGCAGCTTGGAGCAACTCACAGATACGCAGTATTTT. Protein sequence: CASSLEQLTDTQYF.